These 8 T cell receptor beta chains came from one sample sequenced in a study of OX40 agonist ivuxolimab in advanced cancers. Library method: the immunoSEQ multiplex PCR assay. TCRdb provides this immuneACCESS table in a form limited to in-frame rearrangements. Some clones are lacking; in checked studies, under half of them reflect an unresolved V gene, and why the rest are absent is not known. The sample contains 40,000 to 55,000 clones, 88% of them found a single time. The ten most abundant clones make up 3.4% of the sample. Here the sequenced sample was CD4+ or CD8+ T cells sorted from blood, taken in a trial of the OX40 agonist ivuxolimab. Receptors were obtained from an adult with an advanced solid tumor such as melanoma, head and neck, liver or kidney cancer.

The CDR3, as DNA: TGCGCCAGCAGAAGGGACAGCTCCTACGAGCAGTACTTC. Amino acids: CASRRDSSYEQYF. The V and J genes are TRBV5-1 and TRBJ2-7, with 7 bases fitting TRBD1. The CDR3 runs 13 residues. V was clipped by 5 bases and J by 0 bases; unmatched bases: 2. From germline, CDR1 is SGHRS and CDR2 YFSETQ.

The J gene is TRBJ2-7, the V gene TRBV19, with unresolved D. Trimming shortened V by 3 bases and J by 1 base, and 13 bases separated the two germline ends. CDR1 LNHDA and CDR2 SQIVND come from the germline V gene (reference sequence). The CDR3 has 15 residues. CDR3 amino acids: CASSIRQDGSYEQYF. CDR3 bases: TGTGCCAGTAGTATCCGGCAGGACGGATCCTACGAGCAGTACTTC.

CDR3 protein: CASSIKVGRGTGELFF. The DNA of the CDR3 is TGTGCCAGTAGTATCAAGGTCGGGAGGGGCACCGGGGAGCTGTTTTTT. The chain joins TRBV19 to TRBJ2-2; TRBD2 matches 8 bases. Germline values: CDR1 LNHDA, CDR2 SQIVND (reference sequence). The V segment lost 3 bases and the J segment 4 bases; nucleotides outside the gene matches: 7. CDR3 length equals 16 residues.

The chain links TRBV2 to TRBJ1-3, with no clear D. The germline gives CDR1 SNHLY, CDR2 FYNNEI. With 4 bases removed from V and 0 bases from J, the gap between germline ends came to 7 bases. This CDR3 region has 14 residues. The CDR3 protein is CASSGDLSGNTIYF. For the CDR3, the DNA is TGTGCCAGCAGTGGAGACCTCTCTGGAAACACCATATATTTT.

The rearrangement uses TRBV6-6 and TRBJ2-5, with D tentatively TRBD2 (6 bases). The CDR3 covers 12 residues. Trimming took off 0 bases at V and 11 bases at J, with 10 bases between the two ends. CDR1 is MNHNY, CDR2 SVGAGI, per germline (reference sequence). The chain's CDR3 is CASSYSGGEQYF. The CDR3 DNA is TGTGCCAGCAGTTACTCAGGAGGGGAGCAGTACTTC.

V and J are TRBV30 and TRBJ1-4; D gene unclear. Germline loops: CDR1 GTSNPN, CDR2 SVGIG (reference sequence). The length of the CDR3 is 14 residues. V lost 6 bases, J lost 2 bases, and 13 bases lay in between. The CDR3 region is CACNRPRTNEKLFF. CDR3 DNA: TGTGCCTGTAACCGGCCCCGGACTAATGAAAAACTGTTTTTT.

CDR3 coding DNA: TGTGCCAGCAGGACAGGGCCAGAGACCCAGTACTTC. Protein: CASRTGPETQYF. The rearrangement uses TRBV25-1 and TRBJ2-5; TRBD1 agrees at 7 bases. The CDR3 sequence is 12 residues long. The germline V gene has CDR1 MGHDK and CDR2 SYGVNS. With 6 bases clipped from V and 4 bases from J, the junction kept 2 bases outside the gene matches. The complete variable domain, with remaining parts taken from reference TRBV25-1 and TRBJ2-5, reads EADIYQTPRYLVIGTGKKITLECSQTMGHDKMYWYQQDPGMELHLIHYSYGVNSTEKGDLSSESTVSRIRTEHFPLTLESARPSHTSQYLCASRTGPETQYFGPGTRLLVL.

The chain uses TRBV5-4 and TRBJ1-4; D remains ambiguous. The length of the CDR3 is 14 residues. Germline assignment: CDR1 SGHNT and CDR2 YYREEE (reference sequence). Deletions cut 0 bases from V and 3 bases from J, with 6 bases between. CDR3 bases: TGTGCCAGCAGCTTGGCAAGTCCTAATGAAAAACTGTTTTTT. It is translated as CASSLASPNEKLFF.